This entry lists 30 T cell receptor beta chains sequenced from one sample in a study of identical twins. TCRdb passed the 5' RACE reads through MiXCR, listing each CDR3 protein once. The table includes roughly 480,000 distinct CDR3 sequences, approximately 24% detected once. These same data were also listed under a study on T cells expressing NK-cell markers.

Material for sequencing was CD4+ T cells sorted from blood. The receptor set was obtained from a woman aged 18-30 years in good health.

This clonotype was counted a few times. This sequence joins TRBV11-2 and TRBJ2-1; 13 bases agree with TRBD2. The CDR3 length is 19 residues. The germline gives CDR1 SGHAT, CDR2 FQNNGV. J was trimmed by 5 bases and V by 4 bases; bases with no gene match: 14. The CDR3 spells CASSSYPGLAGTSNNEQFF. CDR3 nucleotides: TGTGCCAGCAGCTCATACCCGGGACTAGCGGGGACCAGCAACAATGAGCAGTTCTTC.

The genes are TRBV7-9 and TRBJ1-1; D ambiguous. CDR1 and CDR2 from the germline V gene are SEHNR and FQNEAQ (reference sequence). V dropped 2 bases and J dropped 3 bases, with 10 bases sitting between them. This CDR3 comprises 14 residues. CDR3 DNA sequence: TGTGCCAGCAGCTTAAGCCAGGCGTACACTGAAGCTTTCTTT. As protein: CASSLSQAYTEAFF.

The V gene is TRBV20-1, the J gene TRBJ2-5, with D possibly called TRBD1 or TRBD2 (6 bases each). The V gene's germline CDR1 is DFQATT and CDR2 SNEGSKA (reference sequence). The length of the CDR3 is 13 residues. V lost 1 base to trimming and J lost 5 bases, with 11 bases between them. The CDR3 coding sequence is TGCAGTGCTAGAGTAGGGGGGTCGGAGACCCAGTACTTC. This translates into CSARVGGSETQYF.

This clonotype appeared a few times. This chain uses TRBV9 with TRBJ2-5, with TRBD1 matching 7 bases. Per germline, CDR1 SGDLS and CDR2 YYNGEE. This CDR3 has 15 residues. V was clipped by 2 bases and J by 2 bases; unmatched bases: 6. CDR3 DNA: TGTGCCAGCAGCGTTACAGGGGTGACTCAAGAGACCCAGTACTTC. It translates to CASSVTGVTQETQYF.

V and J are TRBV7-9 and TRBJ2-7, with 7 bases that match TRBD1. The CDR3 is made up of 14 amino acids. The V gene's germline CDR1 is SEHNR and CDR2 FQNEAQ (reference sequence). Trimming removed 5 bases from V and 4 bases from J; junction bases left unmatched: 8. The CDR3 DNA reads as TGTGCCAGCAGCGCCGGGACAGTATGGTACGAGCAGTACTTC. Translating gives CASSAGTVWYEQYF.

In nucleotides, the CDR3 is TGTGCCAGCAGTTACGATGGGAGGGGAGGATACAATGAGCAGTTCTTC. Translation: CASSYDGRGGYNEQFF. The V call is TRBV6-5, the J call TRBJ2-1, with TRBD2 matching over 7 bases. The germline V gene has CDR1 MNHEY and CDR2 SVGAGI. CDR3 length: 16 amino acids. The trim removed 2 bases at V and 4 bases at J, leaving 8 bases unmatched.

This clonotype was detected many times. The chain combines TRBV11-2 with TRBJ1-2; no reliable D call. The V gene's germline CDR1 is SGHAT and CDR2 FQNNGV. The CDR3 consists of 15 residues. The V gene lost 7 bases and the J gene lost 3 bases, with 18 bases spanning the gap. This CDR3 reads CASTVSDGPYYGYTF. The CDR3 DNA sequence: TGTGCCAGCACCGTCTCCGACGGACCTTACTATGGCTACACCTTC. Together with reference TRBV11-2 and TRBJ1-2, the CDR3 gives the full variable domain: EAGVAQSPRYKIIEKRQSVAFWCNPISGHATLYWYQQILGQGPKLLIQFQNNGVVDDSQLPKDRFSAERLKGVDSTLKIQPAKLEDSAVYLCASTVSDGPYYGYTFGSGTRLTVV.

The chain recombines TRBV3-1 with TRBJ1-2; no firm D call. CDR3 length: 12 residues. The V end was cut by 0 bases, the J end by 11 bases, with 10 bases between. Looked up from germline, CDR1 is LGHDT and CDR2 is YNNKEL (reference sequence). CDR3 sequence (DNA): TGTGCCAGCAGCCAAGACCAACGTCGGTACACCTTC. Its protein is CASSQDQRRYTF.

The chain carries TRBV15 and TRBJ1-2, with TRBD1 identical over 7 bases. The trim removed 5 bases at V and 12 bases at J, leaving 9 bases unmatched. This CDR3 has 12 residues. The germline V gene has CDR1 LNHNV and CDR2 YYDKDF (reference sequence). CDR3 sequence: CATSRPSTGHTF. The CDR3 region has the DNA TGTGCCACCAGCCGTCCCTCGACAGGGCACACCTTC.

The rearrangement uses TRBV19 and TRBJ2-7; D may match TRBD1 or TRBD2 (5 bases each). Germline CDR1 LNHDA, CDR2 SQIVND (reference sequence). V lost 3 bases, J lost 6 bases, and 12 bases lay in between. CDR3 length equals 13 residues. This CDR3 is CASSITRDGEQYF. DNA of the CDR3: TGTGCCAGTAGTATTACCAGGGACGGCGAGCAGTACTTC.

The table lists this clonotype with a few counts. This chain links TRBV11-2 with TRBJ2-1; D is uncertain. Looked up from germline, CDR1 is SGHAT and CDR2 is FQNNGV. This CDR3 has 13 residues. V was shortened by 3 bases and J by 5 bases, with 8 bases between the two germline ends. In DNA, the CDR3 is TGTGCCAGCAGCTTTTATAGGGACAATGAGCAGTTCTTC. Amino acid sequence: CASSFYRDNEQFF.

The rearrangement links TRBV6-5 to TRBJ1-2, with D hard to call. V was cut by 2 bases and J by 6 bases, with 10 bases left in between. Germline assignment: CDR1 MNHEY and CDR2 SVGAGI. The length of the CDR3 is 13 residues. This chain's CDR3 is CASSYEGTHGYTF. The CDR3 DNA sequence: TGTGCCAGCAGTTACGAAGGTACCCATGGCTACACCTTC.

The V and J genes are TRBV12-3 or TRBV12-4 and TRBJ2-5; TRBD2 matches 15 bases. CDR3 length: 16 amino acids. The junction had 8 bases not matched to a gene; V was cut back by 7 bases and J by 5 bases. CDR3 sequence (DNA): TGTGCCAGCACCCTGGGACTAGCGGGGGGTAGGGAGACCCAGTACTTC. Its translation: CASTLGLAGGRETQYF.

The chain employs TRBV12-3 or TRBV12-4 and TRBJ1-1; D call uncertain. The CDR3 runs to 12 residues. Trimming left V 8 bases short and J 0 bases short, with 7 bases between. CDR3 nucleotides: TGTGCCAGCGGTTATATGAACACTGAAGCTTTCTTT. This translates into CASGYMNTEAFF.

The chain combines TRBV9 with TRBJ2-7, with 8 bases that match TRBD1. V gave up 3 bases and J gave up 3 bases; unmatched junction bases: 8. The CDR3 sequence is 15 residues long. Germline-derived CDR1 and CDR2 are SGDLS and YYNGEE. The CDR3 DNA reads TGTGCCAGCAGCGGACAGGGGTTGATGGGCTACGAGCAGTACTTC. Protein product: CASSGQGLMGYEQYF.

The V gene is TRBV7-9, the J gene TRBJ2-3, with TRBD1 identical over 7 bases. The V and J ends lost 5 bases and 2 bases, in that order; junction bases with no gene match: 7. Germline-derived CDR1 and CDR2 are SEHNR and FQNEAQ (reference sequence). The length of the CDR3 is 15 residues. CDR3 DNA: TGTGCCAGCAGCCCGGACAGGACTCCCACAGATACGCAGTATTTT. Protein sequence: CASSPDRTPTDTQYF.

This clonotype was picked up a small number of times. The genes are TRBV2 and TRBJ2-3; D is tentatively TRBD1 or TRBD2 (5 bases each). The V and J ends lost 1 base and 14 bases respectively, with 16 bases between them. Germline-derived CDR1 and CDR2 are SNHLY and FYNNEI. This CDR3 is 13 amino acids long. Written as DNA, the CDR3 is TGTGCCAGCAGTGAAGGCTTCGGGACGGTTAGGTATTTT. This sequence encodes CASSEGFGTVRYF. Full variable domain (remainder filled in from reference TRBV2 and TRBJ2-3): EPEVTQTPSHQVTQMGQEVILRCVPISNHLYFYWYRQILGQKVEFLVSFYNNEISEKSEIFDDQFSVERPDGSNFTLKIRSTKLEDSAMYFCASSEGFGTVRYFGPGTRLTVL.

This chain connects TRBV19 to TRBJ1-5, with D hard to call. Per germline, CDR1 LNHDA and CDR2 SQIVND (reference sequence). The length of the CDR3 is 14 residues. With 6 bases removed from V and 0 bases from J, the gap between germline ends came to 9 bases. DNA of the CDR3: TGTGCCAGTAGGCTACGTTCTAGCAATCAGCCCCAGCATTTT. The encoded protein is CASRLRSSNQPQHF.

This clonotype turned up a few times. The chain uses TRBV12-3 or TRBV12-4 and TRBJ1-2; TRBD1 matches 10 bases. The V segment lost 5 bases and the J segment 5 bases; nucleotides outside the gene matches: 2. CDR3 length: 13 residues. The CDR3 DNA reads as TGTGCCAGCAGTCGACAGGGGGCTTATGGCTACACCTTC. Translation gives CASSRQGAYGYTF.

Only a few counts were recorded for this clonotype. V gene TRBV6-1 combines with J gene TRBJ2-3; TRBD1 might be the D (6 bases). V dropped 5 bases and J dropped 2 bases, with 11 bases sitting between them. Germline V gives CDR1 MNHNS, CDR2 SASEGT. The length of the CDR3 is 14 residues. The CDR3 protein is CASSRQAYTDTQYF. CDR3 bases: TGTGCCAGCAGTAGACAGGCCTACACAGATACGCAGTATTTT.

This clonotype was counted between two and nine times. The V and J genes are TRBV29-1 and TRBJ2-7, with 10 bases matching TRBD1. Losses at the gene ends were 6 bases for V and 2 bases for J; bases not matched to a gene: 4. Germline CDR1 SQVTM, CDR2 ANQGSEA. This CDR3 has 13 residues. This CDR3 reads CSVGQGPTYEQYF. The DNA for the CDR3 is TGCAGCGTGGGACAGGGGCCAACCTACGAGCAGTACTTC.

The rearrangement links TRBV2 to TRBJ2-3, with a possible D match to TRBD2 (5 bases). The CDR3 covers 13 residues. Germline CDR1 SNHLY, CDR2 FYNNEI. V shed 6 bases and J shed 2 bases, with 9 bases lying between them. CDR3 in DNA: TGTGCCAGCAGGAGCGGAGCCACAGATACGCAGTATTTT. This translates into CASRSGATDTQYF.

The rearrangement uses TRBV12-3 or TRBV12-4 and TRBJ1-5; D gene unclear. The CDR3 sequence is 14 residues long. V was shortened by 8 bases and J by 2 bases, with 13 bases between the two germline ends. The CDR3 is CASSRAAGNQPQHF. The CDR3 nucleotides are TGTGCCAGCTCCCGGGCAGCGGGCAATCAGCCCCAGCATTTT.

The genes are TRBV5-5 and TRBJ2-7, with D perhaps given as TRBD1 or TRBD2 (5 bases each). Trimming removed 4 bases from V and 6 bases from J, with 20 bases in between. This CDR3 spans 15 amino acids. Looked up from germline, CDR1 is SGHKS and CDR2 is YYEKEE (reference sequence). DNA for the CDR3: TGTGCCAGCAGCCCCAGCAGGGAGTACGCTATCGAGCAGTACTTC. Translating gives CASSPSREYAIEQYF.

The chain employs TRBV6-1 and TRBJ2-3; tentatively, D is TRBD1 (5 bases). Germline CDR1 is MNHNS and CDR2 is SASEGT. The CDR3 spans 13 residues. The V and J ends lost 6 bases and 5 bases respectively, with 12 bases between them. The DNA of the CDR3 is TGTGCCAGCAGAACCACAGGATTAGATACGCAGTATTTT. Translation: CASRTTGLDTQYF.

CDR3: CASSTSGQNIQYF. For the CDR3, the DNA is TGCGCCAGCAGCACTAGCGGCCAAAACATTCAGTACTTC. V is TRBV5-1 and J is TRBJ2-4; 8 nucleotides align to TRBD2. Germline V gene data show CDR1 as SGHRS and CDR2 as YFSETQ. With V trimmed by 4 bases and J by 5 bases, 2 bases remained unmatched. This CDR3 spans 13 amino acids.

This clonotype was counted a few times. The rearrangement links TRBV12-3 or TRBV12-4 to TRBJ2-1; TRBD2 is a possible D gene (6 bases). The CDR3 spans 16 residues. V lost 5 bases, J lost 2 bases, and 16 bases lay in between. In DNA form, the CDR3 reads TGTGCCAGCAGTCTCGCGGGGACGGGGGCCTACAATGAGCAGTTCTTC. Translating gives CASSLAGTGAYNEQFF.

The chain joins TRBV20-1 to TRBJ2-3; D is unresolved. This CDR3 comprises 12 residues. Deletions cut 3 bases from V and 3 bases from J, with 7 bases between. The germline V gene has CDR1 DFQATT and CDR2 SNEGSKA (reference sequence). CDR3 nucleotides: TGCAGTGCTAGGGCCAGAACAGATACGCAGTATTTT. This codes for CSARARTDTQYF.

There are a few counts of this clonotype. The DNA of the CDR3 is TGCAGCCTGAGGGGTAGCGGGGTAATCCGGCAGTTCTTC. Translation: CSLRGSGVIRQFF. The chain links TRBV29-1 to TRBJ2-1, with 8 bases aligning to TRBD2. This CDR3 spans 13 amino acids. The V and J ends lost 8 bases and 12 bases, in that order; junction bases with no gene match: 15. From germline, CDR1 is SQVTM and CDR2 ANQGSEA.

The chain combines TRBV4-3 with TRBJ2-2; D possibly uses TRBD1 or TRBD2 (6 bases each). CDR3 length: 19 residues. Germline V lookup: CDR1 LGHNA, CDR2 YSLEER. V shed 0 bases and J shed 4 bases, with 21 bases lying between them. CDR3 nucleotide sequence: TGCGCCAGCAGCCAAGATATGGGGTGGGGGGCCGCTCGCACCGGGGAGCTGTTTTTT. Its translation: CASSQDMGWGAARTGELFF.